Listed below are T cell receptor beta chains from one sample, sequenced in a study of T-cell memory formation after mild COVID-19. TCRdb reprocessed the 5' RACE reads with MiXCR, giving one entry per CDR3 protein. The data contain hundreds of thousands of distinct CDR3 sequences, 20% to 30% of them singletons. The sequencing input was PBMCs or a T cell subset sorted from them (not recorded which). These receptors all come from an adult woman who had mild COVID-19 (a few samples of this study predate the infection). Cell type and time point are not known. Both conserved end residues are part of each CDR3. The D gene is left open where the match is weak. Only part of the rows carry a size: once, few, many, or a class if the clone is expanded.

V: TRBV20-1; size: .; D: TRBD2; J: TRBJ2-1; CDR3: CSAHPIWGSGTEQFF; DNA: TGCAGTGCACATCCCATCTGGGGTAGCGGGACTGAGCAGTTCTTC
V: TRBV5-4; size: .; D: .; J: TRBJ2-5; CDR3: CASTWGGGETQYF; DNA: TGTGCCAGCACGTGGGGGGGCGGAGAGACCCAGTACTTC
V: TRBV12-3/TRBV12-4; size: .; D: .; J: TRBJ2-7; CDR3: CASSLPGRWTYEQYF; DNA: TGTGCCAGCAGTTTACCAGGGAGGTGGACCTACGAGCAGTACTTC
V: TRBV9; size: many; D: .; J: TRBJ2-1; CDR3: CASSNPSGLSYNEQFF; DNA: TGTGCCAGCAGCAACCCCAGCGGACTCTCCTACAATGAGCAGTTCTTC
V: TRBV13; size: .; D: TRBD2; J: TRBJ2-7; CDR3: CASSLSRVDGRGYEQYF; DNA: TGTGCCAGCAGCTTAAGCCGAGTCGACGGGAGGGGGTACGAGCAGTACTTC
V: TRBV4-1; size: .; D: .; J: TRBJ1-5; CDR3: CASSLKDRSNQPQHF; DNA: TGCGCCAGCAGCCTAAAGGACAGAAGCAATCAGCCCCAGCATTTT
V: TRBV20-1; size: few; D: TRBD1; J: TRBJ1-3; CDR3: CSARYRGSGNTIYF; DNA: TGCAGTGCTAGATACAGGGGCTCTGGAAACACCATATATTTT
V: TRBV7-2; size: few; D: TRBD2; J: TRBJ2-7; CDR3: CASSSGLAGATYEQYF; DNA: TGTGCCAGCAGCTCCGGACTAGCGGGAGCGACCTACGAGCAGTACTTC
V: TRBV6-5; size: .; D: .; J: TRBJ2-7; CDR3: CASSSSRTAVGEQYF; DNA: TGTGCCAGCAGTTCCTCTAGGACAGCCGTAGGGGAGCAGTACTTC
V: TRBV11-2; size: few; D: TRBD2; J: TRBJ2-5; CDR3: CASRAGGYQETQYF; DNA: TGTGCCAGTCGGGCCGGGGGGTACCAAGAGACCCAGTACTTC
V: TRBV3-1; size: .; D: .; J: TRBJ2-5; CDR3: CASSHGATGETQYF; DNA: TGTGCCAGCAGCCATGGAGCCACGGGAGAGACCCAGTACTTC
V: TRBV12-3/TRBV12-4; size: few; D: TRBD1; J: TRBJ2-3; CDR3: CASSFQGTGPFDTQYF; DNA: TGTGCCAGCAGTTTCCAGGGGACAGGGCCCTTTGATACGCAGTATTTT
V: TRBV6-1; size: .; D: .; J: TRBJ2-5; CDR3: CASSEMSVEPKETQYF; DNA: TGTGCCAGCAGTGAAATGTCGGTGGAGCCCAAAGAGACCCAGTACTTC
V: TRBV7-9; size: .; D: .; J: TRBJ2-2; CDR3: CANRLGTGELFF; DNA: TGTGCCAACCGACTCGGCACCGGGGAGCTGTTTTTT
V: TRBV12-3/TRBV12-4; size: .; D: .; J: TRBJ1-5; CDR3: CASSLEGASNQPQHF; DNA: TGCGCCAGCAGCTTGGAAGGGGCCAGCAATCAGCCCCAGCATTTT